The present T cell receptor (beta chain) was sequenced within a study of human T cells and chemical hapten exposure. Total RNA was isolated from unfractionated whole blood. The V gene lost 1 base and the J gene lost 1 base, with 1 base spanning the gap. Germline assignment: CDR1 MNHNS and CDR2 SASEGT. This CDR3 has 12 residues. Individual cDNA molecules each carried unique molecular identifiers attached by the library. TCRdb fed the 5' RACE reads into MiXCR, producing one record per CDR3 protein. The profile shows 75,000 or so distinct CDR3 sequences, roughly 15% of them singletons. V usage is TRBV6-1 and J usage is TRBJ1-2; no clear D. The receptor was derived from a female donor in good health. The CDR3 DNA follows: TGTGCCAGCAGTGAAGTTAACTATGGCTACACCTTC. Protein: CASSEVNYGYTF.